This is a list of T cell receptor beta chains from one sample in a study of technical replicates of blood from a handful of donors. Measured with immunoSEQ multiplex PCR; TCRdb has only the in-frame clones, and not every one. This table holds over 55,000 clones, 70% to 90% found once. Sequenced sample: PBMCs. These receptors came from a human donor in good health. Some clones in this sample may be carry-over from other donors' samples. The CDR3 runs from the conserved cysteine through the conserved F or W. A D gene is named only where the DNA matches it firmly. The listing skips clone size in some rows; elsewhere it reads once, few, many or a size class.

V gene	clone size	J gene	D gene	CDR3 protein	CDR3 DNA
TRBV19	.	TRBJ2-5	TRBD2	CASSMRASGGYQETQYF	TGTGCCAGTAGTATGAGGGCTAGCGGAGGTTACCAAGAGACCCAGTACTTC
TRBV5-1	once	TRBJ1-2	TRBD1	CASSFGQGGGYTF	TGCGCCAGCAGCTTTGGCCAGGGGGGCGGCTACACCTTC
TRBV25-1	.	TRBJ2-5	TRBD1	CASSDSSRGRETQYF	TGTGCCAGCAGTGATAGTTCCAGGGGGCGAGAGACCCAGTACTTC
TRBV7-9	.	TRBJ2-5	TRBD2	CASSSGTSGQETQYF	TGTGCCAGCAGTTCCGGGACTAGCGGCCAAGAGACCCAGTACTTC
TRBV19	.	TRBJ2-2	.	CASSSKGGGVGTGELFF	TGTGCCAGTAGCTCCAAGGGAGGGGGTGTCGGCACCGGGGAGCTGTTTTTT
TRBV30	medium-sized	TRBJ1-1	.	CAWSVSLEAFF	TGTGCCTGGAGTGTATCACTTGAAGCTTTCTTT
TRBV5-5	.	TRBJ1-5	.	CASSLVGFQPQHF	TGTGCCAGCAGCTTGGTCGGTTTTCAGCCCCAGCATTTT
TRBV5-4	.	TRBJ1-2	.	CASSLAGRELGYTF	TGTGCCAGCAGCTTGGCCGGACGGGAACTGGGCTACACCTTC
TRBV5-4	.	TRBJ2-3	TRBD2	CASSLWLAGTSTDTQYF	TGTGCCAGCAGCTTGTGGCTAGCGGGAACTAGCACAGATACGCAGTATTTT
TRBV19	.	TRBJ2-7	TRBD2	CASSPGSGRSSYEQYF	TGTGCCAGTAGTCCGGGTAGCGGGAGGAGCTCCTACGAGCAGTACTTC
TRBV5-4	.	TRBJ2-7	.	CASSLESGVTYEQYF	TGTGCCAGCAGCTTGGAGAGCGGAGTAACCTACGAGCAGTACTTC
TRBV18	.	TRBJ2-7	TRBD1	CASSATGGEAYEQYF	TGTGCCAGCTCAGCCACAGGGGGCGAGGCCTACGAGCAGTACTTC
TRBV18	.	TRBJ2-2	.	CASSPSKYSTGELFF	TGTGCCAGCTCACCGTCTAAGTATTCCACCGGGGAGCTGTTTTTT
TRBV29-1	.	TRBJ2-1	.	CSVEDRLENEQFF	TGCAGCGTTGAAGATCGACTGGAAAATGAGCAGTTCTTC
TRBV11-2	.	TRBJ2-5	TRBD1	CASSLVRQGVVTQYF	TGTGCCAGCAGCTTAGTGAGACAGGGGGTAGTGACCCAGTACTTC
TRBV4-3	.	TRBJ1-4	.	CASSQDLSWEKLFF	TGCGCCAGCAGCCAAGATCTTAGCTGGGAAAAACTGTTTTTT
TRBV5-1	.	TRBJ2-1	.	CASRLFWFQEYNEQFF	TGCGCCAGCAGACTGTTTTGGTTTCAGGAATACAATGAGCAGTTCTTC
TRBV7-3	.	TRBJ2-3	TRBD2	CASSLREADTQYF	TGTGCCAGCAGCTTGCGGGAGGCAGATACGCAGTATTTT
TRBV11-2	.	TRBJ1-2	TRBD1	CASSLDAGGYGYTF	TGTGCCAGCAGCTTAGACGCAGGGGGCTATGGCTACACCTTC
TRBV4-3	.	TRBJ1-2	.	CASSQEGDFDGYTF	TGCGCCAGCAGCCAAGAAGGGGATTTCGATGGCTACACCTTC
TRBV28	once	TRBJ1-5	.	CASSFTAAMGNQPQHF	TGTGCCAGCAGTTTTACGGCGGCGATGGGCAATCAGCCCCAGCATTTT
TRBV29-1	once	TRBJ1-3	.	CSVLEGSGNTIYF	TGCAGCGTTTTGGAGGGCTCTGGAAACACCATATATTTT
TRBV27	.	TRBJ1-1	.	CASSLGGLSGAFF	TGTGCCAGCAGTTTGGGAGGGTTGTCCGGAGCTTTCTTT
TRBV4-2	once	TRBJ2-1	TRBD2	CASSQAGTSGRGPYNEQFF	TGTGCCAGCAGCCAGGCCGGGACTAGCGGAAGGGGACCCTACAATGAGCAGTTCTTC